The T cell receptor beta chain under discussion was sequenced for a study of identical twins. Study-wide points: Conclusions rested on cross-sectional statistics rather than following the same donors.

The V gene's germline CDR1 is LGHDT and CDR2 YNNKEL (reference sequence). V lost 1 base, J lost 5 bases, and 12 bases lay in between. The CDR3 totals 14 residues. Template switching created a universal primer site, and the cDNA included unique molecular identifiers. TCRdb fed the 5' RACE reads into MiXCR, producing one record per CDR3 protein. The repertoire holds some 500,000 distinct CDR3 sequences, 13% to 15% seen once, with over 0.5% in the top ten. With respect to this clonotype: No antigen is known for it.

Every sampled donor was Caucasian and healthy. The same specimen was also included in a second study, on yellow fever vaccine responses in identical twins.

The receptor comes from a woman aged 18-35 years in good health. The rearrangement joins TRBV3-1 to TRBJ2-7; D gene uncertain. The sequenced sample was CD4+ T cells sorted from blood. The CDR3 spells CASSQVTHGNEQYF. The CDR3 nucleotides are TGTGCCAGCAGCCAAGTTACCCATGGCAACGAGCAGTACTTC.